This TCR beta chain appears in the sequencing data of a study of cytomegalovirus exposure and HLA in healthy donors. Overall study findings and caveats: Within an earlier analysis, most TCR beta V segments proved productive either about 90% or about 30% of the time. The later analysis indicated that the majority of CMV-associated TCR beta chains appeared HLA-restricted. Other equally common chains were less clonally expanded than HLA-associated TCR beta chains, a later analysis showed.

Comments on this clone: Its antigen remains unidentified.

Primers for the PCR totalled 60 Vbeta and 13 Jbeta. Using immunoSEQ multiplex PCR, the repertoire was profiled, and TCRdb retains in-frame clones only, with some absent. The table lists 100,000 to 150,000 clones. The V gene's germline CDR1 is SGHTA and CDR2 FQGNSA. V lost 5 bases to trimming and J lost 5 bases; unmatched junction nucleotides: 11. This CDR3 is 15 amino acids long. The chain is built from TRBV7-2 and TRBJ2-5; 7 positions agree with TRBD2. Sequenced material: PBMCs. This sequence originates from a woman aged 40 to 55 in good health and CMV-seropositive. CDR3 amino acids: CASSPRGSGGETQYF. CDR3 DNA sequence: TGTGCCAGCAGCCCTCGCGGGAGTGGGGGGGAGACCCAGTACTTC.